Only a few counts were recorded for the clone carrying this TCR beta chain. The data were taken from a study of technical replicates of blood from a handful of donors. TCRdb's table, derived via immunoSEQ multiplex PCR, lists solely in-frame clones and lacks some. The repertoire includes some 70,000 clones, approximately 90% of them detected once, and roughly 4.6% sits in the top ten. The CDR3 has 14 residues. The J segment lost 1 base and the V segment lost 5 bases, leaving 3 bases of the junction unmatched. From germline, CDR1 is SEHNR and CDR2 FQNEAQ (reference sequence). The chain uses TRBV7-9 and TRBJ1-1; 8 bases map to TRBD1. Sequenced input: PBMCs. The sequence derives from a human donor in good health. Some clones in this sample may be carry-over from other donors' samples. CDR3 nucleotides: TGTGCCAGCAGCCTGGGACAGGCGAACACTGAAGCTTTCTTT. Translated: CASSLGQANTEAFF.